This T cell receptor beta chain emerged from a study of beta chain features in type 1 diabetes. Across the study: All of the samples together had 95 million to 140 million sorted cells examined.

This clone occurred a few times. Its antigen is as yet unknown. The purity of all sorted populations exceeded 98%. CDR1 SGHNT and CDR2 YYREEE come from the germline V gene (reference sequence). The CDR3 sequence is 17 residues long. Trimming removed 4 bases from V and 1 base from J, with 20 bases in between. Expressed TCRB transcripts were sequenced, since all the RNA that had been isolated was reverse transcribed. Here immunoSEQ multiplex PCR was the method, and the copy in TCRdb shows in-frame clones only, minus some. The sample includes about 250,000 clones, roughly an eighth of them seen just once. Study outcomes and limitations: Researchers could not determine here whether HLA type influences TCRB rearrangement.

The chain employs TRBV5-4 and TRBJ1-1; a possible D gene is TRBD1 (6 bases). The TCR originated in a woman in her forties in good health. Source material: naive CD4+ T cells from blood. For the CDR3, the DNA is TGTGCCAGCAGCAAAGCACCGGGACAAACTGAGAACACTGAAGCTTTCTTT. Translated, it gives CASSKAPGQTENTEAFF.